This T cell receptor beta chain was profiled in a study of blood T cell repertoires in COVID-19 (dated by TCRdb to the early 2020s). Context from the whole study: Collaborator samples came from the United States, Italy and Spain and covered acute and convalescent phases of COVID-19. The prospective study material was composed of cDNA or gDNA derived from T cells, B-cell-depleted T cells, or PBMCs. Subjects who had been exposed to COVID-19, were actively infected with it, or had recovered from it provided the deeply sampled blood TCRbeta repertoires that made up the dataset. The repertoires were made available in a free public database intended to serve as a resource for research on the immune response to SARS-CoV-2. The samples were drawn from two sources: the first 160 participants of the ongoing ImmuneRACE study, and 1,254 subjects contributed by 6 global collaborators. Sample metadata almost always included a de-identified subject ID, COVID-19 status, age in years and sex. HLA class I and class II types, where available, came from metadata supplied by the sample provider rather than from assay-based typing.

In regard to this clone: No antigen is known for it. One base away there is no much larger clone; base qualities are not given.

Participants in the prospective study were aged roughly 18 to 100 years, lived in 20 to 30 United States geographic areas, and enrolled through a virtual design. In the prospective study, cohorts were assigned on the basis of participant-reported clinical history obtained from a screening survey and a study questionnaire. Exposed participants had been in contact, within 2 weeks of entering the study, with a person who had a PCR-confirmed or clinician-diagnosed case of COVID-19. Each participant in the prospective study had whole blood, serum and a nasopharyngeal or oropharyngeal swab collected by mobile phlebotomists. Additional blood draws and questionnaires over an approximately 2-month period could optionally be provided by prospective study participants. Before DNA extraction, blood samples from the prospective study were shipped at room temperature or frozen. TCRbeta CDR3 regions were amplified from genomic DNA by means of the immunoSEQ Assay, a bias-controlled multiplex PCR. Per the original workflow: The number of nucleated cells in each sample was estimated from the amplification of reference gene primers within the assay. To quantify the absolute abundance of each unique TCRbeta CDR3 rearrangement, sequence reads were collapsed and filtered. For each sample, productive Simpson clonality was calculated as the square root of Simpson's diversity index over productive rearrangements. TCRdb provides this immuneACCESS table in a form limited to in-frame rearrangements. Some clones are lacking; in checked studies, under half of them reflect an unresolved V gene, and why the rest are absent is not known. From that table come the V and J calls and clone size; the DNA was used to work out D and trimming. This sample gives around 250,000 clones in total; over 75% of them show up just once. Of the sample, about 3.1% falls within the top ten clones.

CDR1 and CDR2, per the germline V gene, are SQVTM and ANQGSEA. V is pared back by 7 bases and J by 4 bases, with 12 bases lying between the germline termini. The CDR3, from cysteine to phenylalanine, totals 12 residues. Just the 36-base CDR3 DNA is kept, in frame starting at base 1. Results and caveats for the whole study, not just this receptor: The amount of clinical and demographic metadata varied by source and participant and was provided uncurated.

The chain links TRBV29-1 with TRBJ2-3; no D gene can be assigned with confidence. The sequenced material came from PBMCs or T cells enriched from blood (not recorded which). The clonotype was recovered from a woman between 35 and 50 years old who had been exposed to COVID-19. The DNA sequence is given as TGCAGCGCCTGGGCCGGTTCAGATACGCAGTATTTT. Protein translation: CSAWAGSDTQYF.